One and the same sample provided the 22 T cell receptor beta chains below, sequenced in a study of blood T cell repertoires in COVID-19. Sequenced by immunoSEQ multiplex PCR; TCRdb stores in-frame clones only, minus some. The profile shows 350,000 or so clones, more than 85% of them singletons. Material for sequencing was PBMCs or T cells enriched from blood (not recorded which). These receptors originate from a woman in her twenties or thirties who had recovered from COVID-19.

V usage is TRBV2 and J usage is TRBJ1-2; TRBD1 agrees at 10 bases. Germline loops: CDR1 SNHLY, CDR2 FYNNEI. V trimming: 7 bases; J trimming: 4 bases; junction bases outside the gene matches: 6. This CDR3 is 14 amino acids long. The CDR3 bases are TGTGCCAGCACCTTGACAGGGGGCGTCTATGGCTACACCTTC. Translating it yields CASTLTGGVYGYTF.

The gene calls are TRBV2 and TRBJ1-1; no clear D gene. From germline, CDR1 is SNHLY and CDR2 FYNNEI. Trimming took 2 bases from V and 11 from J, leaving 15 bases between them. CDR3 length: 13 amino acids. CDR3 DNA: TGTGCCAGCAGTGAATATCCGGGATTATCGGCTTTCTTT. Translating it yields CASSEYPGLSAFF.

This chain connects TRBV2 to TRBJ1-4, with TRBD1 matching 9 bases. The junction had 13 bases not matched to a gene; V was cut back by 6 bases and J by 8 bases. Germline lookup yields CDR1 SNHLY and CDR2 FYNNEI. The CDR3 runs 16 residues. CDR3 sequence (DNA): TGTGCCAGCAGCCCCGGCCGGGGACAGGGTGGGGAAAAACTGTTTTTT. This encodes CASSPGRGQGGEKLFF. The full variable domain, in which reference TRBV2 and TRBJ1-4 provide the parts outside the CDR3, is EPEVTQTPSHQVTQMGQEVILRCVPISNHLYFYWYRQILGQKVEFLVSFYNNEISEKSEIFDDQFSVERPDGSNFTLKIRSTKLEDSAMYFCASSPGRGQGGEKLFFGSGTQLSVL.

The CDR3, as DNA: TGTGCCAGCAGTTTTGCCGGGGGCAATCAGCCCCAGCATTTT. Its translation is CASSFAGGNQPQHF. The rearrangement uses TRBV28 and TRBJ1-5, with D unclear. The CDR3 covers 14 residues. V lost 3 bases and J 2 bases, leaving 8 bases between the germline ends. Germline V gene lookup returns CDR1 MDHEN and CDR2 SYDVKM.

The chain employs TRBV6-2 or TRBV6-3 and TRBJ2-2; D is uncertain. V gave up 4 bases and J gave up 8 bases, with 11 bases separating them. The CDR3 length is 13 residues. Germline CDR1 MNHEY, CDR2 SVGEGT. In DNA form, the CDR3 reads TGTGCCAGCAGTTCCGGATCAGGTGGGGAGCTGTTTTTT. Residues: CASSSGSGGELFF.

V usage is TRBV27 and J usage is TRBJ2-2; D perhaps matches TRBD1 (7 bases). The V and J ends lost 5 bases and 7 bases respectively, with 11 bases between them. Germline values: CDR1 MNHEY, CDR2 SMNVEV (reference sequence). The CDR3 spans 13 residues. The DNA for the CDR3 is TGTGCCAGCAGTGCGGGACAGCTCGGGGAGCTGTTTTTT. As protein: CASSAGQLGELFF.

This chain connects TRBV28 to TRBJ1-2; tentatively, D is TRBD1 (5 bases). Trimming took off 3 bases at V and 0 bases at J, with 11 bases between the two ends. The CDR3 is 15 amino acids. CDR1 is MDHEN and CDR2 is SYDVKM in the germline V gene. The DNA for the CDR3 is TGTGCCAGCAGTTTGGGGCCATCAGCTAACTATGGCTACACCTTC. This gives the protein CASSLGPSANYGYTF.

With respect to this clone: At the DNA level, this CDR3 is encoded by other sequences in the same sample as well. CDR3 sequence reads: CASSLAFGGGRNEQFF. The DNA of the CDR3 is TGTGCCAGCAGCTTAGCGTTTGGGGGGGGTCGCAATGAGCAGTTCTTC. The chain recombines TRBV7-2 with TRBJ2-1, with 7 bases lining up with TRBD2. The CDR3 contains 16 residues. The germline gives CDR1 SGHTA, CDR2 FQGNSA. Germline trimming cut 0 bases from V and 6 bases from J; bases unmatched to any gene: 8. The full variable domain, in which reference TRBV7-2 and TRBJ2-1 provide the parts outside the CDR3, is GAGVSQSPSNKVTEKGKDVELRCDPISGHTALYWYRQSLGQGLEFLIYFQGNSAPDKSGLPSDRFSAERTGGSVSTLTIQRTQQEDSAVYLCASSLAFGGGRNEQFFGPGTRLTVL.

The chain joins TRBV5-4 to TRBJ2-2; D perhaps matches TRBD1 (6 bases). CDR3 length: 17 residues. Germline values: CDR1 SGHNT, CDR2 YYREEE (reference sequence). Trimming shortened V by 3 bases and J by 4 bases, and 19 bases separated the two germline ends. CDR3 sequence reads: CASSSISWGTRTGELFF. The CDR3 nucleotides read TGTGCCAGCAGCTCGATCAGCTGGGGGACACGCACCGGGGAGCTGTTTTTT.

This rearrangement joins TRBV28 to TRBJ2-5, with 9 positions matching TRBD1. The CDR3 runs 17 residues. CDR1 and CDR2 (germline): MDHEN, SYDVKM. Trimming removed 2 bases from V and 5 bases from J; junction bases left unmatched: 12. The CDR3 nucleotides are TGTGCCAGCAGTTTAAGCTTAACAGGGGGCGATCGGGAGACCCAGTACTTC. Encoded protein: CASSLSLTGGDRETQYF.

The chain's CDR3 is CASSPPSGRFSAFF. In DNA, the CDR3 is TGTGCCAGCAGCCCCCCGTCGGGGAGGTTCTCGGCTTTCTTT. The chain recombines TRBV7-2 with TRBJ1-1, with D unclear. The germline CDR1 and CDR2 sequences are SGHTA and FQGNSA. The CDR3 runs 14 residues. Trimming stripped 5 bases from V and 11 bases from J, with 21 bases between.

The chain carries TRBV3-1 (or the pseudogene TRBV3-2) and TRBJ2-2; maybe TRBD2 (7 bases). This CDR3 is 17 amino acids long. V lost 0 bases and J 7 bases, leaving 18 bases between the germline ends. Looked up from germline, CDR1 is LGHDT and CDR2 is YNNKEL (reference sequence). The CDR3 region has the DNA TGTGCCAGCAGCCAAGACGGTGGCGGGGGCTATGGCGGGGAGCTGTTTTTT. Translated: CASSQDGGGGYGGELFF.

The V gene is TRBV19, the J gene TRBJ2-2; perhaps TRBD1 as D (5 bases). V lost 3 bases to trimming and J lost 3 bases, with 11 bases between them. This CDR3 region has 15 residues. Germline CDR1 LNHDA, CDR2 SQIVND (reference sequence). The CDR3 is CASSMSSRDTGELFF. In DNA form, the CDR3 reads TGTGCCAGTAGTATGTCATCCAGGGACACCGGGGAGCTGTTTTTT.

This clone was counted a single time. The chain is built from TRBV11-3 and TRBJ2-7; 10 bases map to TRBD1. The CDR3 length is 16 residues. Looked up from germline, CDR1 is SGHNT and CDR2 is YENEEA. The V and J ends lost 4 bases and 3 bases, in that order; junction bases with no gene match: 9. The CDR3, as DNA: TGTGCCAGCAGCTCCCGCACGGGACAGGGGCTCTACGAGCAGTACTTC. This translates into CASSSRTGQGLYEQYF.

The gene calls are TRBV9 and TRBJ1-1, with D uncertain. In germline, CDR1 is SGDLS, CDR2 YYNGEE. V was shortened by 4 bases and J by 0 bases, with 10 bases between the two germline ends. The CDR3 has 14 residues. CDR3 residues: CASSTREVNTEAFF. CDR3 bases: TGTGCCAGCAGCACCCGGGAAGTGAACACTGAAGCTTTCTTT.

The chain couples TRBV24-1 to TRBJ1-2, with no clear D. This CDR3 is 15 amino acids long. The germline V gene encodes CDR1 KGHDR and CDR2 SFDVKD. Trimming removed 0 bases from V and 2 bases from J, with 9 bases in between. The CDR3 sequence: CATSDLKSGNYGYTF. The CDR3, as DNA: TGTGCCACCAGTGATTTGAAGTCGGGGAACTATGGCTACACCTTC.

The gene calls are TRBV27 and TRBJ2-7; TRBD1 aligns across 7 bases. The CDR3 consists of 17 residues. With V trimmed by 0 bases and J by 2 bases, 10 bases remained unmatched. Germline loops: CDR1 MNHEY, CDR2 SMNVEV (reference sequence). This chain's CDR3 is CASSLSKSTGITYEQYF. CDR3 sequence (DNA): TGTGCCAGCAGTTTATCTAAATCGACAGGGATTACCTACGAGCAGTACTTC.

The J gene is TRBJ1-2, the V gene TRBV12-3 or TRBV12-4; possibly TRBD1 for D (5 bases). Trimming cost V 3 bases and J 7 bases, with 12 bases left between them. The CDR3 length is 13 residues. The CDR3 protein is CASSFAGTSGYTF. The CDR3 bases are TGTGCCAGCAGTTTTGCAGGGACTAGTGGCTACACCTTC.

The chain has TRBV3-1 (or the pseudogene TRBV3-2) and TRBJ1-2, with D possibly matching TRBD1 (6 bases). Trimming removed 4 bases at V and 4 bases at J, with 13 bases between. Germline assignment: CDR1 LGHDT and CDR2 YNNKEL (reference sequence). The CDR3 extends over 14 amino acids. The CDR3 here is CASSPGQYSYGYTF. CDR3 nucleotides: TGTGCCAGCAGCCCCGGACAGTATTCCTATGGCTACACCTTC.

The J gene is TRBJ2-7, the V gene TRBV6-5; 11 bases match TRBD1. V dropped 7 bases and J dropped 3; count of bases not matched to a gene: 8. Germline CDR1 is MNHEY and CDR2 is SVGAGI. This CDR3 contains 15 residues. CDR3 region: CASKQGQGAIYEQYF. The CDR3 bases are TGTGCCAGCAAGCAAGGACAGGGGGCGATCTACGAGCAGTACTTC.

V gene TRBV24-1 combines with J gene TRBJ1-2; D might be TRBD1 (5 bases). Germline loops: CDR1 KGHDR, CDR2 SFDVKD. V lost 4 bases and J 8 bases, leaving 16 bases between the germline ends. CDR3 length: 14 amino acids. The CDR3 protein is CATSDGTLEGGYTF. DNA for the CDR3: TGTGCCACCAGTGACGGGACTCTCGAAGGGGGCTACACCTTC.

The CDR3 sequence: CASSQGGGASLSAFF. The CDR3 DNA is TGCGCCAGCAGCCAAGGGGGCGGGGCCTCTCTCTCGGCTTTCTTT. The V gene is TRBV4-3, the J gene TRBJ1-1, with D possibly being TRBD1 (5 bases). The CDR3 extends over 15 amino acids. Germline CDR1 LGHNA, CDR2 YSLEER. The V gene lost 1 base and the J gene lost 11 bases, with 20 bases spanning the gap.